This TCR beta chain stems from a study of early stage breast cancer tumors. Trimming shortened V by 6 bases and J by 3 bases, and 7 bases separated the two germline ends. Germline CDR1 is SGDLS and CDR2 is YYNGEE. The length of the CDR3 is 12 residues. General observations from the study: Tumors had roughly 2.5-fold higher T cell density than normal breast. Comparing each tissue with blood distinguished tumor from normal in about 85% of the 16 patients.

Produced via immunoSEQ multiplex PCR; TCRdb's table is partial and in-frame only. This table has about 11,000 clones, around 70% appearing once. A note on this clone: Antigen unknown.

The chain carries TRBV9 and TRBJ2-1; D is unresolved. The TCR comes from a person aged 40 to 49 with breast cancer. The sample was breast tumor tissue. DNA of the CDR3: TGTGCCAGCAATAAAGACTACAATGAGCAGTTCTTC. Its translation: CASNKDYNEQFF.